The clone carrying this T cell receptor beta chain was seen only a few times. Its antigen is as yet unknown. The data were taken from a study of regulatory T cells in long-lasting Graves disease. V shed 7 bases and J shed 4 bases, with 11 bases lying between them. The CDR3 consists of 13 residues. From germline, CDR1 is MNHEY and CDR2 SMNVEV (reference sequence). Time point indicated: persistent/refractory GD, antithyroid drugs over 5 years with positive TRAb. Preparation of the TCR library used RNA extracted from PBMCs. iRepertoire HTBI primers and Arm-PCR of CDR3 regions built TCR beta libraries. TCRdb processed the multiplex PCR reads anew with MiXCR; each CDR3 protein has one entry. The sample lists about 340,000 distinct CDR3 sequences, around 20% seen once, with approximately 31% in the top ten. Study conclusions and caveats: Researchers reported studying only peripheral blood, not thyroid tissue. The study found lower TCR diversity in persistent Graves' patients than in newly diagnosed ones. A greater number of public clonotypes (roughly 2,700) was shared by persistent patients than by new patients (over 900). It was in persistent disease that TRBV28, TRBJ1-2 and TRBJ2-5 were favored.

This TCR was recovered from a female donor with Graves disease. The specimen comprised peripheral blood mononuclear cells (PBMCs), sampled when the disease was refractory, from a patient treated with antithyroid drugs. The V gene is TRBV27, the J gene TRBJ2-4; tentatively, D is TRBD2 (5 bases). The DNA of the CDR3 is TGTGCCAGCACCGACCCGGGGAAAAACATTCAGTACTTC. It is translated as CASTDPGKNIQYF.